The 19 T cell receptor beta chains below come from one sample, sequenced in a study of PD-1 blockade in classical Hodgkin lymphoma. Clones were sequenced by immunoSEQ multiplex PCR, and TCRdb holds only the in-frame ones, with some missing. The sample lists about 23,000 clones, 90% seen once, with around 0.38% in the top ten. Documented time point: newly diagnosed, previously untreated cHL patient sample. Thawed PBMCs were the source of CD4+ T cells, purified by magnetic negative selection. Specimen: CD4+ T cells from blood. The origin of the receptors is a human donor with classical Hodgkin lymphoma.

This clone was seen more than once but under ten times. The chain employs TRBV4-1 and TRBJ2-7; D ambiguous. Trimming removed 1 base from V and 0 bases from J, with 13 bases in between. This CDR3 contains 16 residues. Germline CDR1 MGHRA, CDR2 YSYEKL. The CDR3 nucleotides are TGCGCCAGCAGCCAAGCGGACGCGGAAAGCTCCTACGAGCAGTACTTC. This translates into CASSQADAESSYEQYF.

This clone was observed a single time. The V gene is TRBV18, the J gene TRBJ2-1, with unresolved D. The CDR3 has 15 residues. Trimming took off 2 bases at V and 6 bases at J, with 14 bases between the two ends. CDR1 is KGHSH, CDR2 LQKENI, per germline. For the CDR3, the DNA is TGTGCCAGCTCACCATCCAGTGATTGGGGCAATGAGCAGTTCTTC. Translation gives CASSPSSDWGNEQFF.

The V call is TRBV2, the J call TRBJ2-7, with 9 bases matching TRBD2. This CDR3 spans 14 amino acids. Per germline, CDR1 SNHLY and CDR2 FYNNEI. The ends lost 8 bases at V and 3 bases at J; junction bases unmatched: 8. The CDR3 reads CASRVRLADYEQYF. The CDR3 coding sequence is TGTGCCAGCCGTGTTAGACTAGCGGACTACGAGCAGTACTTC. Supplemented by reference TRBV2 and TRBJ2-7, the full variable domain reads EPEVTQTPSHQVTQMGQEVILRCVPISNHLYFYWYRQILGQKVEFLVSFYNNEISEKSEIFDDQFSVERPDGSNFTLKIRSTKLEDSAMYFCASRVRLADYEQYFGPGTRLTVT.

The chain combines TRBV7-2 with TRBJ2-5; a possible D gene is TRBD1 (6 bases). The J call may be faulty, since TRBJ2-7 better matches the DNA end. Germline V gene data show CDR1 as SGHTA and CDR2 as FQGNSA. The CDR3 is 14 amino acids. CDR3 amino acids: CASSRGHISYEQYF. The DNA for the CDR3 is TGTGCCAGCAGCAGGGGACATATCTCGTACGAGCAGTACTTC.

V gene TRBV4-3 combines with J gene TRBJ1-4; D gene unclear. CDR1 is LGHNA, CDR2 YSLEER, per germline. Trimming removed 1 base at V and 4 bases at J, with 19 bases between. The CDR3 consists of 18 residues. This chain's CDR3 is CASSQGYYVADFNEKLFF. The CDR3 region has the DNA TGCGCCAGCAGCCAAGGCTACTACGTGGCAGACTTTAATGAAAAACTGTTTTTT.

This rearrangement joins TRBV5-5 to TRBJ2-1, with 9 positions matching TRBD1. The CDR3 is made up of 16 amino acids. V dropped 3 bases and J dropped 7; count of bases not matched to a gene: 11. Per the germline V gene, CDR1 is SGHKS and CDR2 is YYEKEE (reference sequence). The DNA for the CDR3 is TGTGCCAGCAGCTCCCTGTGGACAGGGGTTGTAAATGAGCAGTTCTTC. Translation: CASSSLWTGVVNEQFF.

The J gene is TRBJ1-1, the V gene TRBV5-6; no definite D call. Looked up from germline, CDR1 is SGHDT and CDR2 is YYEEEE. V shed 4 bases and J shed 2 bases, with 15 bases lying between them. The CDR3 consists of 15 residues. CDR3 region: CASSAVTTTNTEAFF. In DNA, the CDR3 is TGTGCCAGCAGCGCCGTGACAACCACCAACACTGAAGCTTTCTTT.

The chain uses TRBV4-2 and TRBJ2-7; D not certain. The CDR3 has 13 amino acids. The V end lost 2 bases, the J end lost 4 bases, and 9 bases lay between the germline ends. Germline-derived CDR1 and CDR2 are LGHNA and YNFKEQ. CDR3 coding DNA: TGTGCCAGCAGCCAATCCCGTTATTACGAGCAGTACTTC. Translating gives CASSQSRYYEQYF.

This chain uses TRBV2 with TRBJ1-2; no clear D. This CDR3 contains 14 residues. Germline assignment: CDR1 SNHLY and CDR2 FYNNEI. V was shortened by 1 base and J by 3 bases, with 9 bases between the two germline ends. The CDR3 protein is CASSEGWKYYGYTF. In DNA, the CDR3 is TGTGCCAGCAGTGAAGGGTGGAAGTACTATGGCTACACCTTC.

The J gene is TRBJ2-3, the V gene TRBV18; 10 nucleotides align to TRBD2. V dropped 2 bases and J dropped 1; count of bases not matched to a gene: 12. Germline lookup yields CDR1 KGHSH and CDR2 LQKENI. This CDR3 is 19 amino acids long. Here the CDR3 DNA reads TGTGCCAGCTCACCATTGGTTCCTAGCGGGGGACCGCGCACAGATACGCAGTATTTT. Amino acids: CASSPLVPSGGPRTDTQYF.

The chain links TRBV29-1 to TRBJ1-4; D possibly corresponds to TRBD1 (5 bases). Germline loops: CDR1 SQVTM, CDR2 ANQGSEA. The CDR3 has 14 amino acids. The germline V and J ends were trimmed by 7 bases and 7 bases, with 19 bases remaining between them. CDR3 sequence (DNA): TGCAGCGCCTCTGGGGGAGGAGGTTTTGAAAAACTGTTTTTT. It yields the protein CSASGGGGFEKLFF.

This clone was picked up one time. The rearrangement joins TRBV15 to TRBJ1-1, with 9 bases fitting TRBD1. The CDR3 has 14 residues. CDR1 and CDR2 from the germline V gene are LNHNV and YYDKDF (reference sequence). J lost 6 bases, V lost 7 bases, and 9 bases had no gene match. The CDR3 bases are TGTGCCACCAACACCGGGACAGGGCCCGCTGAAGCTTTCTTT. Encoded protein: CATNTGTGPAEAFF.

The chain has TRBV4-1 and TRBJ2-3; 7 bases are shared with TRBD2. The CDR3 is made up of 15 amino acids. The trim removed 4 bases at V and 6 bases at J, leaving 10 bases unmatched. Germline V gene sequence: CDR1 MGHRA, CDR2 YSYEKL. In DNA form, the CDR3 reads TGCGCCAGCAGCCTCTCACAGGCTAGCGGCGATACGCAGTATTTT. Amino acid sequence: CASSLSQASGDTQYF.

CDR3 nucleotides: TGTGCTAGTGGTTGCCCGGGACTAGCGGGAGGGCCGGAGCCATACTACGAGCAGTACTTC. Its translation is CASGCPGLAGGPEPYYEQYF. The chain uses TRBV12-5 and TRBJ2-7; TRBD2 matches at 16 bases. V trimming: 4 bases; J trimming: 3 bases; junction bases outside the gene matches: 15. This CDR3 spans 20 amino acids. Germline CDR1 LGHNT, CDR2 FRNRAP.

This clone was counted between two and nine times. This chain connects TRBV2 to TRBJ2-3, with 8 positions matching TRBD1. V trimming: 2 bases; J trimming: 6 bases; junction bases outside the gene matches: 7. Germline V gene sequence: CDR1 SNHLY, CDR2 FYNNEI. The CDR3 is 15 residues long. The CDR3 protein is CASSERTGRTDTQYF. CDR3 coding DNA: TGTGCCAGCAGTGAACGGACAGGGAGGACGGATACGCAGTATTTT.

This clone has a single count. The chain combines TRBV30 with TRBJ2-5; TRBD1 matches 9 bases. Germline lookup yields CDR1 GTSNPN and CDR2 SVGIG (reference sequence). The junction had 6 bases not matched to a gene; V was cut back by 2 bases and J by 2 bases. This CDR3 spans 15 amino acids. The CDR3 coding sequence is TGTGCCTGGAGTAAGGGGACAGGGAGTCAAGAGACCCAGTACTTC. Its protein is CAWSKGTGSQETQYF. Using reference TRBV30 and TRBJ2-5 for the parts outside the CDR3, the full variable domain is SQTIHQWPATLVQPVGSPLSLECTVEGTSNPNLYWYRQAAGRGLQLLFYSVGIGQISSEVPQNLSASRPQDRQFILSSKKLLLSDSGFYLCAWSKGTGSQETQYFGPGTRLLVL.

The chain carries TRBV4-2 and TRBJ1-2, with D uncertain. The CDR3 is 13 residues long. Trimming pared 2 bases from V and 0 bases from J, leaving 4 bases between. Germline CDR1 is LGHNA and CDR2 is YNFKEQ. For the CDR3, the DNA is TGTGCCAGCAGCCAAAGGGCTAACTATGGCTACACCTTC. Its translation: CASSQRANYGYTF.

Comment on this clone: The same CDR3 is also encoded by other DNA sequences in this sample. CDR3 nucleotides: TGTGCCAGCTCCCGGGGGTCCTTAATTGGGTACGAGCAGTACTTC. Amino acid sequence: CASSRGSLIGYEQYF. The rearrangement uses TRBV18 and TRBJ2-7, with a weak D call TRBD2 (6 bases). Per germline, CDR1 KGHSH and CDR2 LQKENI. Trimming removed 6 bases from V and 4 bases from J, with 19 bases in between. The CDR3 is 15 residues long.

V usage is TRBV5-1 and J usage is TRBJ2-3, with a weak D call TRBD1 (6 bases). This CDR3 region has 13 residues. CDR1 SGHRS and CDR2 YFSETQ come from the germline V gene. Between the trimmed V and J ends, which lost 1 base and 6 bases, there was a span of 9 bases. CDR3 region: CASSLQGSDTQYF. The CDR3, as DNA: TGCGCCAGCAGCTTGCAGGGGAGCGATACGCAGTATTTT.